Following are 31 T cell receptor beta chains from one sample sequenced in a study of blood T cell repertoires in COVID-19. The protocol was immunoSEQ multiplex PCR, while the TCRdb copy is restricted to in-frame clones and leaves out a portion. The sample gives about 390,000 clones, around nine tenths of which show up once; around 9.3% is in the top ten. The sequencing input was PBMCs or T cells enriched from blood (not recorded which). Receptor source: a woman in her 50s who had recovered from COVID-19.

In this sample, this clone turned up once. For the CDR3, the DNA is TGTGCCAGCAGGACGGAGACCTACGAGCAGTACTTC. This codes for CASRTETYEQYF. The genes are TRBV2 and TRBJ2-7; unclear D gene. CDR3 size: 12 residues. Germline CDR1 reads SNHLY; CDR2 reads FYNNEI. V shed 6 bases and J shed 2 bases, with 8 bases lying between them.

V usage is TRBV6-5 and J usage is TRBJ2-7; 7 bases map to TRBD1. Germline-derived CDR1 and CDR2 are MNHEY and SVGAGI. This CDR3 has 15 amino acids. Trimming removed 6 bases from V and 7 bases from J; junction bases left unmatched: 15. CDR3 protein: CASSATRQGPLEQYF. CDR3 nucleotides: TGTGCCAGCAGCGCAACTCGACAGGGCCCCCTGGAGCAGTACTTC.

The V and J genes are TRBV10-3 and TRBJ2-1; 7 bases align to TRBD1. Trimming at V came to 6 bases and at J to 6 bases, leaving 5 bases not matched to a gene. Germline V lookup: CDR1 ENHRY, CDR2 SYGVKD. The CDR3 length is 13 residues. CDR3 residues: CAIRSGQANEQFF. For the CDR3, the DNA is TGTGCCATCAGATCTGGACAGGCCAATGAGCAGTTCTTC.

The chain couples TRBV7-2 to TRBJ2-3; 7 bases agree with TRBD2. Losses at the gene ends were 1 base for V and 4 bases for J; bases not matched to a gene: 5. The germline V gene has CDR1 SGHTA and CDR2 FQGNSA. This CDR3 contains 15 residues. CDR3 region: CASSLVGLVADTQYF. CDR3 sequence (DNA): TGTGCCAGCAGCTTAGTTGGACTAGTAGCAGATACGCAGTATTTT.

The rearrangement joins TRBV6-5 to TRBJ1-2, with TRBD1 as a possible D gene (6 bases). Looked up from germline, CDR1 is MNHEY and CDR2 is SVGAGI. This CDR3 has 12 amino acids. Between the trimmed V and J ends, which lost 4 bases and 8 bases, there was a span of 11 bases. The CDR3 sequence is CASSLDSEGYTF. CDR3 DNA: TGTGCCAGCAGTTTGGACAGCGAAGGCTACACCTTC.

The V call is TRBV7-9, the J call TRBJ2-7; the match to TRBD2 covers 9 bases. The V and J ends lost 5 bases and 4 bases, in that order; junction bases with no gene match: 6. Per germline, CDR1 SEHNR and CDR2 FQNEAQ (reference sequence). The CDR3 extends over 14 amino acids. The CDR3 nucleotides read TGTGCCAGCAGCACCGGGACTAGCATTTACGAGCAGTACTTC. Translation: CASSTGTSIYEQYF.

This chain connects TRBV30 to TRBJ1-6, with TRBD1 matching over 7 bases. Germline-derived CDR1 and CDR2 are GTSNPN and SVGIG (reference sequence). This CDR3 comprises 12 residues. With V trimmed by 5 bases and J by 14 bases, 9 bases remained unmatched. The CDR3 protein is CAWAGQAPTLHF. CDR3 nucleotide sequence: TGTGCCTGGGCCGGACAGGCCCCAACCCTCCACTTT.

The chain combines TRBV5-1 with TRBJ1-2; possible D gene TRBD1, 5 bases. Germline CDR1 is SGHRS and CDR2 is YFSETQ. The V and J ends lost 0 bases and 2 bases respectively, with 14 bases between them. The CDR3 is made up of 16 amino acids. The CDR3 loop is CASSLDFQGGNYGYTF. In nucleotides, the CDR3 is TGCGCCAGCAGCTTGGATTTCCAGGGAGGGAACTATGGCTACACCTTC.

The rearrangement joins TRBV6-5 to TRBJ2-7, with 10 bases that match TRBD2. Germline V CDR1 and CDR2: MNHEY, SVGAGI. Trimming removed 6 bases from V and 7 bases from J; junction bases left unmatched: 9. This CDR3 is built from 14 residues. The CDR3 nucleotides are TGTGCCAGCAGAAAGACTAGCGGGTACCGGGAGCAGTACTTC. This translates into CASRKTSGYREQYF.

The J gene is TRBJ2-2, the V gene TRBV6-2 or TRBV6-3; 11 positions match TRBD2. The CDR3 runs 17 residues. The V gene's germline CDR1 is MNHEY and CDR2 SVGEGT. Trimming cost V 6 bases and J 4 bases; bases outside gene matches: 10. Here the CDR3 DNA reads TGTGCCAGCAGCAGATACCCACTAGCGGGGGTCACCGGGGAGCTGTTTTTT. Translating it yields CASSRYPLAGVTGELFF.

The CDR3 is CASSQHRDRSTEAFF. The CDR3 bases are TGTGCCAGCAGCCAACACCGGGACAGATCCACTGAAGCTTTCTTT. V and J are TRBV3-1 (or the pseudogene TRBV3-2) and TRBJ1-1, with 7 bases aligning to TRBD1. The CDR3 contains 15 residues. Losses at the gene ends were 2 bases for V and 4 bases for J; bases not matched to a gene: 7. Germline CDR1 is LGHDT and CDR2 is YNNKEL (reference sequence).

This chain uses TRBV15 with TRBJ1-4; D is unclear. Germline V gene sequence: CDR1 LNHNV, CDR2 YYDKDF (reference sequence). V was shortened by 5 bases and J by 0 bases, with 4 bases between the two germline ends. This CDR3 is 13 amino acids long. CDR3 DNA sequence: TGTGCCACCAGCTTCGCAACTAATGAAAAACTGTTTTTT. The encoded protein is CATSFATNEKLFF.

The chain links TRBV19 to TRBJ1-1; no clear D gene. Germline CDR1 reads LNHDA; CDR2 reads SQIVND (reference sequence). The CDR3 is 15 amino acids. V was shortened by 1 base and J by 4 bases, with 13 bases between the two germline ends. CDR3 coding DNA: TGTGCCAGTAGTATAGCCCCAGCGGGGAGCACTGAAGCTTTCTTT. This translates into CASSIAPAGSTEAFF.

The chain carries TRBV30 and TRBJ1-1; TRBD1 matches 8 bases. Germline values: CDR1 GTSNPN, CDR2 SVGIG (reference sequence). The CDR3 spans 14 residues. Trimming at V came to 7 bases and at J to 5 bases, leaving 12 bases not matched to a gene. The CDR3 DNA reads as TGTGCCTTGTCTCTGGTCAGGGGGCCAACTGAAGCTTTCTTT. Translating it yields CALSLVRGPTEAFF.

V is TRBV5-1 and J is TRBJ2-1; TRBD2 matches at 7 bases. The CDR3 consists of 15 residues. Germline V CDR1 and CDR2: SGHRS, YFSETQ. Trimming took 5 bases from V and 9 from J; bases not matched to a gene: 14. The CDR3 DNA is TGCGCCAGCAGTCAGAACCCCGGGACTACTGGTGAGCAGTTCTTC. It encodes CASSQNPGTTGEQFF.

The CDR3 nucleotides read TGCGCCAGCAGCGATTATCGACAGGGGGCTGTCGGGGAGCTGTTTTTT. It encodes CASSDYRQGAVGELFF. The rearrangement uses TRBV4-1 and TRBJ2-2; 10 nucleotides agree with TRBD1. The CDR3 is made up of 16 amino acids. Losses at the gene ends were 5 bases for V and 7 bases for J; bases not matched to a gene: 10. Germline CDR1 is MGHRA and CDR2 is YSYEKL.

The CDR3 DNA sequence: TGTGCCAGCAGCCAGGGGGGGCGAGAGCAGTACTTC. Translating gives CASSQGGREQYF. This chain joins TRBV3-1 (or the pseudogene TRBV3-2) and TRBJ2-7, with D possibly matching TRBD2 (7 bases). The germline CDR1 and CDR2 sequences are LGHDT and YNNKEL (reference sequence). Deletions cut 3 bases from V and 7 bases from J, with 10 bases between. CDR3 length: 12 residues.

The genes are TRBV5-1 and TRBJ1-1; the D gene is possibly TRBD1 (5 bases). Germline CDR1 reads SGHRS; CDR2 reads YFSETQ. With 0 bases removed from V and 7 bases from J, the gap between germline ends came to 10 bases. This CDR3 contains 13 residues. The CDR3 nucleotides are TGCGCCAGCAGCTTGGCTTTCGACAGTGAAGCTTTCTTT. It codes for CASSLAFDSEAFF.

The chain is built from TRBV4-2 and TRBJ2-1, with 7 bases lining up with TRBD2. The ends lost 4 bases at V and 5 bases at J; junction bases unmatched: 11. This CDR3 is built from 16 residues. From germline, CDR1 is LGHNA and CDR2 YNFKEQ. CDR3 nucleotides: TGTGCCAGCAGCCCCTCGGGAGCGGGGATTAACAATGAGCAGTTCTTC. It codes for CASSPSGAGINNEQFF.

The chain joins TRBV6-5 to TRBJ1-2; maybe TRBD1 (5 bases). The CDR3 length is 16 residues. V lost 3 bases and J lost 0, with 14 bases in between. In germline, CDR1 is MNHEY, CDR2 SVGAGI. The CDR3 DNA follows: TGTGCCAGCAGTTATTTGGGGCAGGGTGCTAACTATGGCTACACCTTC. Translated: CASSYLGQGANYGYTF.

The chain recombines TRBV14 with TRBJ1-1, with D maybe TRBD1 (5 bases). The CDR3 contains 15 residues. Trimming stripped 3 bases from V and 4 bases from J, with 15 bases between. Germline V gene sequence: CDR1 SGHDN, CDR2 FVKESK. The CDR3 region is CASSQALGVVTEAFF. The CDR3 DNA follows: TGTGCCAGCAGCCAGGCATTAGGGGTAGTCACTGAAGCTTTCTTT. Looking up the rest from reference TRBV14 and TRBJ1-1 gives the full variable domain: EAGVTQFPSHSVIEKGQTVTLRCDPISGHDNLYWYRRVMGKEIKFLLHFVKESKQDESGMPNNRFLAERTGGTYSTLKVQPAELEDSGVYFCASSQALGVVTEAFFGQGTRLTVV.

This clone was recorded only once. The gene calls are TRBV3-1 (or the pseudogene TRBV3-2) and TRBJ1-2; tentative D call: TRBD1 (6 bases). The CDR3 has 14 residues. V shed 4 bases and J shed 5 bases, with 14 bases lying between them. The germline CDR1 and CDR2 sequences are LGHDT and YNNKEL (reference sequence). CDR3 protein: CASSPGGGTYGYTF. CDR3 DNA sequence: TGTGCCAGCAGCCCGGGCGGGGGGACATATGGCTACACCTTC.

The chain links TRBV5-1 to TRBJ2-1, with TRBD2 identical over 8 bases. There are 15 residues in the CDR3. Germline lookup yields CDR1 SGHRS and CDR2 YFSETQ. The V gene end was trimmed by 1 base and the J gene end by 4 bases; junction bases not matched to a gene: 4. CDR3 DNA sequence: TGCGCCAGCAGCTTGTTCACTAGCGGATACAATGAGCAGTTCTTC. It encodes CASSLFTSGYNEQFF.

This clone was seen once. The V and J genes are TRBV4-1 and TRBJ1-1, with 7 bases identical to TRBD1. Germline V gene data show CDR1 as MGHRA and CDR2 as YSYEKL. This CDR3 is 17 amino acids long. The ends lost 3 bases at V and 0 bases at J; junction bases unmatched: 10. The CDR3 DNA sequence: TGCGCCAGCAGCCATTTTATTAGGGGACAGCTGAACACTGAAGCTTTCTTT. Translating gives CASSHFIRGQLNTEAFF.

The V call is TRBV12-3 or TRBV12-4, the J call TRBJ1-5; no clear D. Trimming removed 8 bases at V and 5 bases at J, with 13 bases between. The CDR3 contains 13 residues. CDR3 protein: CASSKDGDQPQHF. The CDR3 DNA follows: TGTGCCAGCTCCAAGGACGGGGATCAGCCCCAGCATTTT.

The chain combines TRBV5-4 with TRBJ2-7, with 13 bases that match TRBD2. From germline, CDR1 is SGHNT and CDR2 YYREEE (reference sequence). Trimming cost V 5 bases and J 2 bases; bases outside gene matches: 13. The CDR3 spans 18 residues. This chain's CDR3 is CASSPGTSGAPFPYEQYF. For the CDR3, the DNA is TGTGCCAGCAGTCCCGGGACTAGCGGGGCTCCTTTCCCCTACGAGCAGTACTTC. The whole variable domain, remainder taken from reference TRBV5-4 and TRBJ2-7, is ETGVTQSPTHLIKTRGQQVTLRCSSQSGHNTVSWYQQALGQGPQFIFQYYREEENGRGNFPPRFSGLQFPNYSSELNVNALELDDSALYLCASSPGTSGAPFPYEQYFGPGTRLTVT.

The chain carries TRBV25-1 and TRBJ2-5, with 13 bases aligning to TRBD2. Losses at the gene ends were 0 bases for V and 5 bases for J; bases not matched to a gene: 6. This CDR3 is built from 17 residues. The V gene's germline CDR1 is MGHDK and CDR2 SYGVNS. The CDR3 here is CASSEYRTSGGVETQYF. The CDR3 DNA sequence: TGTGCCAGCAGTGAATATCGGACTAGCGGGGGTGTGGAGACCCAGTACTTC. Variable domain in full (rest from reference TRBV25-1 and TRBJ2-5): EADIYQTPRYLVIGTGKKITLECSQTMGHDKMYWYQQDPGMELHLIHYSYGVNSTEKGDLSSESTVSRIRTEHFPLTLESARPSHTSQYLCASSEYRTSGGVETQYFGPGTRLLVL.

This clone was observed a single time. The chain carries TRBV13 and TRBJ1-4; D gene uncertain. The germline V gene has CDR1 PRHDT and CDR2 FYEKMQ (reference sequence). The CDR3 contains 12 residues. Deletions cut 3 bases from V and 4 bases from J, with 3 bases between. The CDR3 loop reads CASSFINEKLFF. The CDR3 coding sequence is TGTGCCAGCAGCTTTATTAATGAAAAACTGTTTTTT.

As to this clone: Other DNA sequences within the sample encode an identical CDR3. This rearrangement joins TRBV2 to TRBJ1-4; D possibly corresponds to TRBD1 (5 bases). Germline V gene data show CDR1 as SNHLY and CDR2 as FYNNEI. Deletions cut 3 bases from V and 8 bases from J, with 10 bases between. The CDR3 spans 13 residues. The CDR3 DNA follows: TGTGCCAGCAGTGAGGGGGGAGGAGAAAAACTGTTTTTT. Its translation: CASSEGGGEKLFF.

The rearrangement uses TRBV7-8 and TRBJ2-7, with 8 bases lining up with TRBD1. J was trimmed by 0 bases and V by 1 base; bases with no gene match: 5. The CDR3 sequence is 16 residues long. Per germline, CDR1 SGHVS and CDR2 FQNEAQ. The CDR3 loop reads CASSLDNRGSSYEQYF. The CDR3 DNA reads TGTGCCAGCAGCTTAGATAACAGGGGGAGCTCCTACGAGCAGTACTTC.

This chain links TRBV27 with TRBJ1-3; TRBD1 might be the D (5 bases). Trimming removed 4 bases from V and 2 bases from J, with 12 bases in between. The length of the CDR3 is 15 residues. CDR1 is MNHEY, CDR2 SMNVEV, per germline (reference sequence). Here the CDR3 reads CASSSLLTAGNTIYF. The CDR3 DNA is TGTGCCAGCAGTTCGCTGTTGACAGCTGGAAACACCATATATTTT.